This record concerns one T cell receptor (beta chain) sequence. These data belong to a study of blood T cells in healthy people across ages. Drawn from each donor were about 9 milliliters of peripheral blood. Together with a sample-barcoded 5' primer, a J-beta primer mix was included in a second PCR lasting roughly 6 to 12 cycles. TCRdb passed the 5' RACE reads through MiXCR, listing each CDR3 protein once. The sample contains hundreds of thousands of distinct CDR3 sequences, around half of which appear only once. This CDR3 comprises 15 residues. J lost 3 bases, V lost 2 bases, and 4 bases had no gene match. CDR1 and CDR2 from the germline V gene are SGHDT and YYEEEE.

Sequenced material: blood. This TCR derives from a man at least 80 years old in good health. This sequence joins TRBV5-6 and TRBJ2-7, with 11 bases aligning to TRBD2. The CDR3: CASSFRTSGFYEQYF. The CDR3, as DNA: TGTGCCAGCAGCTTCCGGACTAGCGGGTTCTACGAGCAGTACTTC.